This note documents a single T cell receptor beta chain sequence. This record comes from a study of shared clonotypes between healthy human individuals. This CDR3 has 16 amino acids. V trimming: 6 bases; J trimming: 1 base; junction bases outside the gene matches: 7. The germline CDR1 and CDR2 sequences are MNHEY and SMNVEV (reference sequence). Assay used: immunoSEQ multiplex PCR; TCRdb lists only in-frame clones, some missing. The sample comprises 900,000 to 1,200,000 clones, 75% to 80% of which are singletons, and 0.5% to 0.65% rests with the top ten. The chain links TRBV27 to TRBJ2-3, with 10 bases that match TRBD2. The specimen sequenced was memory CD4+ T cells from PBMCs. Documented subset: CD45RA-negative fraction. This clonotype was sampled from a man younger than 30 in good health. Some clones in this sample may be carry-over from other donors' samples. The CDR3 bases are TGTGCCAGCAGCTCATGGACTAGCGGCCGCACAGATACGCAGTATTTT. Protein product: CASSSWTSGRTDTQYF.